These 14 T cell receptor beta chains were sequenced from one sample in a study of T cell responses to AZD1222 COVID-19 vaccine. Produced via immunoSEQ multiplex PCR; TCRdb's table is partial and in-frame only. The table lists 120,000 or so clones, about 89% of them singletons. The sample consisted of peripheral blood, taken on day 0 of MenACWY control vaccination. These receptors were taken from an adult in good health.

The chain links TRBV9 to TRBJ2-7; D assignment may be TRBD1 or TRBD2 (5 bases each). The CDR3 covers 15 residues. Deletions cut 5 bases from V and 2 bases from J, with 17 bases between. The germline gives CDR1 SGDLS, CDR2 YYNGEE. CDR3 region: CASSLSPGTPYEQYF. DNA of the CDR3: TGTGCCAGCAGTCTCTCTCCCGGGACCCCCTACGAGCAGTACTTC.

This clone was found once. This sequence joins TRBV6-5 and TRBJ1-5; 7 bases fit TRBD1. V trimming: 6 bases; J trimming: 4 bases; junction bases outside the gene matches: 3. The CDR3 contains 13 residues. Germline V gives CDR1 MNHEY, CDR2 SVGAGI. CDR3 sequence (DNA): TGTGCCAGCAGGGGGACAGTTAATCAGCCCCAGCATTTT. Its protein product is CASRGTVNQPQHF.

The genes are TRBV7-3 and TRBJ1-1; no firm D call. The CDR3 runs to 13 residues. V lost 1 base to trimming and J lost 5 bases, with 8 bases between them. Looked up from germline, CDR1 is SGHTA and CDR2 is FQGTGA. CDR3 in amino acids: CASSLRGWTEAFF. CDR3 DNA: TGTGCCAGCAGCTTAAGAGGGTGGACTGAAGCTTTCTTT. The whole variable domain, remainder taken from reference TRBV7-3 and TRBJ1-1, is GAGVSQTPSNKVTEKGKYVELRCDPISGHTALYWYRQSLGQGPEFLIYFQGTGAADDSGLPNDRFFAVRPEGSVSTLKIQRTERGDSAVYLCASSLRGWTEAFFGQGTRLTVV.

V is TRBV11-3 and J is TRBJ1-4; D is possibly TRBD1 (5 bases). This CDR3 comprises 13 residues. V was cut by 1 base and J by 5 bases, with 5 bases left in between. The germline gives CDR1 SGHNT, CDR2 YENEEA. The CDR3 spells CASSLGGNEKLFF. The CDR3 DNA is TGTGCCAGCAGCTTAGGGGGGAATGAAAAACTGTTTTTT.

Comment on this clone: Distinct nucleotide sequences in the sample also encode this CDR3. As DNA, the CDR3 is TGTGCCGGACAGGGGAACACTGAAGCTTTCTTT. Translation: CAGQGNTEAFF. The rearrangement links TRBV2 to TRBJ1-1, with 8 bases fitting TRBD1. The V gene end was trimmed by 11 bases and the J gene end by 1 base; junction bases not matched to a gene: 0. From germline, CDR1 is SNHLY and CDR2 FYNNEI. CDR3 size: 11 residues.

The V and J genes are TRBV12-3 or TRBV12-4 and TRBJ1-2; maybe TRBD1 (5 bases). The CDR3 is 13 amino acids. V shed 2 bases and J shed 4 bases, with 8 bases lying between them. In DNA form, the CDR3 reads TGTGCCAGCAGTTTATGGGGGAGCTATGGCTACACCTTC. Residues: CASSLWGSYGYTF.

This chain joins TRBV5-1 and TRBJ2-3, with a tentative D call TRBD2 (5 bases). CDR3 size: 16 residues. Trimming cost V 4 bases and J 5 bases, with 20 bases left between them. From germline, CDR1 is SGHRS and CDR2 YFSETQ. CDR3 bases: TGCGCCAGCAGCCTTAACACCCTGGGAGCCGGAGATACGCAGTATTTT. It specifies CASSLNTLGAGDTQYF.

The chain couples TRBV21-1 to TRBJ1-4. TRBV21-1 represents a pseudogene. CDR3 length equals 14 residues. CDR3 coding DNA: TGTGCCAGCAGCAGTCTGGGGGATGAGGAAAAACTGTTTTTT. This sequence encodes CASSSLGDEEKLFF.

The chain joins TRBV4-3 to TRBJ2-7; D not certain. The V and J ends lost 1 base and 6 bases respectively, with 16 bases between them. CDR3 size: 15 residues. Germline-derived CDR1 and CDR2 are LGHNA and YSLEER. CDR3 nucleotide sequence: TGCGCCAGCAGCCAAGTCGGTCGAGGTACTGCCGAGCAGTACTTC. Its translation is CASSQVGRGTAEQYF.

The rearrangement joins TRBV2 to TRBJ2-1, with 11 bases matching TRBD2. The CDR3 extends over 14 amino acids. The J segment lost 7 bases and the V segment lost 4 bases, leaving 3 bases of the junction unmatched. Per germline, CDR1 SNHLY and CDR2 FYNNEI. The CDR3: CASSGASGRNEQFF. CDR3 sequence (DNA): TGTGCCAGCAGTGGGGCTAGCGGGAGGAATGAGCAGTTCTTC.

The chain couples TRBV12-3 or TRBV12-4 to TRBJ1-5; unclear D gene. The CDR3 is 12 amino acids. V lost 9 bases and J lost 9, with 15 bases in between. CDR3 region: CASARYLGPQHF. CDR3 in DNA: TGTGCCAGTGCGAGGTATCTGGGGCCCCAGCATTTT.

The chain's CDR3 is CASSLEGESYNEQFF. CDR3 in DNA: TGCGCCAGCAGCTTGGAGGGGGAGTCCTACAATGAGCAGTTCTTC. The chain is built from TRBV5-1 and TRBJ2-1; D is perhaps TRBD1 (6 bases). In germline, CDR1 is SGHRS, CDR2 YFSETQ. This CDR3 contains 15 residues. The V gene lost 0 bases and the J gene lost 1 base, with 8 bases spanning the gap.

This chain joins TRBV24-1 and TRBJ1-2; D is uncertain. V was trimmed by 0 bases and J by 7 bases, leaving 5 bases between them. The germline gives CDR1 KGHDR, CDR2 SFDVKD. This CDR3 is 12 amino acids long. This CDR3 is CATSDLHGGYTF. CDR3 DNA sequence: TGTGCCACCAGTGATTTGCATGGTGGCTACACCTTC.

The chain links TRBV5-1 to TRBJ2-3; 8 bases are shared with TRBD2. Germline CDR1 is SGHRS and CDR2 is YFSETQ. The CDR3 covers 16 residues. With 4 bases clipped from V and 0 bases from J, the junction kept 7 bases outside the gene matches. The DNA for the CDR3 is TGCGCCAGCAGCACCGGAGCTAGCGGGAGCACAGATACGCAGTATTTT. Amino acid sequence: CASSTGASGSTDTQYF.